The 29 T cell receptor beta chains below were found in one sample sequenced in a study of shared clonotypes between healthy human individuals. Method: immunoSEQ multiplex PCR; TCRdb's copy keeps in-frame clones and lacks some. The sample holds just over 2,000,000 clones, around 96% seen once. The naive CD8 subset, CD45RO-negative cells positively selected for CCR7, excluded terminally differentiated effector memory CD45RA+ cells. Source material: naive CD8+ T cells sorted from blood. The receptors were gathered from a man younger than 30 in good health.

V gene TRBV12-2 combines with J gene TRBJ1-4; the listed D gene, TRBD1, was not tested against the DNA. TRBV12-2 is a pseudogene segment. This CDR3 spans 18 amino acids. DNA of the CDR3: TGTGCAAGTCGCTTAGGCCCTGACAGGGGGGCGGCTAATGAAAAACTGTTTTTT. Its protein is CASRLGPDRGAANEKLFF.

Details on this clone: Distinct nucleotide sequences in the sample also encode this CDR3. The V call is TRBV27, the J call TRBJ2-7; no clear D. The V and J ends lost 1 base and 1 base respectively, with 8 bases between them. The germline V gene encodes CDR1 MNHEY and CDR2 SMNVEV (reference sequence). The CDR3 has 14 residues. The DNA for the CDR3 is TGTGCCAGCAGTTTATATGGCAATTCCTACGAGCAGTACTTC. It translates to CASSLYGNSYEQYF.

V usage is TRBV19 and J usage is TRBJ2-1; tentatively, D is TRBD2 (5 bases). Germline lookup yields CDR1 LNHDA and CDR2 SQIVND (reference sequence). Trimming shortened V by 5 bases and J by 4 bases, and 15 bases separated the two germline ends. There are 15 residues in the CDR3. This CDR3 reads CASSVFRGLYNEQFF. The DNA of the CDR3 is TGTGCCAGTAGTGTTTTTCGGGGTCTGTACAATGAGCAGTTCTTC. The whole variable domain, remainder taken from reference TRBV19 and TRBJ2-1, is DGGITQSPKYLFRKEGQNVTLSCEQNLNHDAMYWYRQDPGQGLRLIYYSQIVNDFQKGDIAEGYSVSREKKESFPLTVTSAQKNPTAFYLCASSVFRGLYNEQFFGPGTRLTVL.

This clone has only one observation. The chain recombines TRBV2 with TRBJ2-1, with 7 bases matching TRBD2. CDR3 length: 15 amino acids. Germline trimming cut 7 bases from V and 0 bases from J; bases unmatched to any gene: 6. CDR1 SNHLY and CDR2 FYNNEI come from the germline V gene. The CDR3 DNA reads as TGTGCCAGCACTGACCCGGGGGGCTCCTACAATGAGCAGTTCTTC. Translated, it gives CASTDPGGSYNEQFF. The complete variable domain, with remaining parts taken from reference TRBV2 and TRBJ2-1, reads EPEVTQTPSHQVTQMGQEVILRCVPISNHLYFYWYRQILGQKVEFLVSFYNNEISEKSEIFDDQFSVERPDGSNFTLKIRSTKLEDSAMYFCASTDPGGSYNEQFFGPGTRLTVL.

The chain employs TRBV4-1 and TRBJ1-1, with D possibly matching TRBD1 (6 bases). V shed 2 bases and J shed 6 bases, with 13 bases lying between them. This CDR3 region has 14 residues. Looked up from germline, CDR1 is MGHRA and CDR2 is YSYEKL. Here the CDR3 reads CASSQKLGAAEAFF. The CDR3 DNA follows: TGCGCCAGCAGCCAAAAGTTGGGGGCTGCTGAAGCTTTCTTT.

This rearrangement joins TRBV2 to TRBJ2-2; tentative D call: TRBD1 (5 bases). Germline V lookup: CDR1 SNHLY, CDR2 FYNNEI. This CDR3 contains 14 residues. With 7 bases removed from V and 1 base from J, the gap between germline ends came to 10 bases. For the CDR3, the DNA is TGTGCCAGCATCCAACAGGAGAACACCGGGGAGCTGTTTTTT. This sequence encodes CASIQQENTGELFF.

The chain employs TRBV4-3 and TRBJ2-7; weak D call: TRBD1 (6 bases). Germline values: CDR1 LGHNA, CDR2 YSLEER. The germline V and J ends were trimmed by 1 base and 2 bases, with 18 bases remaining between them. The CDR3 is 17 residues long. The CDR3 protein is CASSQGAAGGETYEQYF. The CDR3 nucleotides are TGCGCCAGCAGCCAAGGGGCCGCTGGGGGCGAAACCTACGAGCAGTACTTC.

CDR3 protein: CASISLGTPEAFF. CDR3 DNA: TGTGCCAGCATAAGTTTGGGAACCCCCGAAGCTTTCTTT. The gene calls are TRBV7-9 and TRBJ1-1; no definite D call. Trimming cost V 7 bases and J 8 bases, with 17 bases left between them. CDR1 is SEHNR and CDR2 is FQNEAQ in the germline V gene (reference sequence). The CDR3 sequence is 13 residues long.

With regard to this clone: At one boundary the junction diverges from the germline segment, which might be a read error. The chain carries TRBV30 and TRBJ2-5; D is ambiguous. Germline V gives CDR1 GTSNPN, CDR2 SVGIG (reference sequence). CDR3 length: 12 residues. The CDR3 protein is CAWSFFQGTQYF. As DNA, the CDR3 is TGTGCCTGGAGCTTCTTCCAAGGGACCCAGTACTTC.

The chain carries TRBV27 and TRBJ2-1; 11 bases line up with TRBD2. This CDR3 spans 17 amino acids. Unmatched junction bases numbered 12, after V lost 5 bases and J lost 6 bases. Germline-derived CDR1 and CDR2 are MNHEY and SMNVEV (reference sequence). The CDR3 sequence is CASSPRGSGRASNEQFF. CDR3 bases: TGTGCCAGCAGTCCACGGGGTAGCGGGAGGGCCAGCAATGAGCAGTTCTTC.

The chain links TRBV7-9 to TRBJ2-7; no clear D gene. V was pared by 5 bases and J by 4 bases, with 18 bases between. Looked up from germline, CDR1 is SEHNR and CDR2 is FQNEAQ (reference sequence). CDR3 length: 15 amino acids. CDR3 sequence reads: CASSPISGLGYEQYF. The DNA of the CDR3 is TGTGCCAGCAGCCCCATAAGTGGTCTCGGGTACGAGCAGTACTTC.

The V call is TRBV2, the J call TRBJ2-3; either TRBD1 or TRBD2 may supply D (5 bases each). Germline V gene lookup returns CDR1 SNHLY and CDR2 FYNNEI. With 7 bases removed from V and 3 bases from J, the gap between germline ends came to 17 bases. The CDR3 sequence is 15 residues long. For the CDR3, the DNA is TGTGCCAGCATGTATCTGGGTGAGGGGACAGATACGCAGTATTTT. Amino acid sequence: CASMYLGEGTDTQYF.

This clone was seen once. The V call is TRBV9, the J call TRBJ2-5; 9 positions agree with TRBD1. The germline CDR1 and CDR2 sequences are SGDLS and YYNGEE. The CDR3 is made up of 18 amino acids. The junction had 11 bases not matched to a gene; V was cut back by 0 bases and J by 2 bases. CDR3 sequence reads: CASSVGGTGRPPQETQYF. CDR3 coding DNA: TGTGCCAGCAGCGTAGGCGGGACAGGGCGACCGCCTCAAGAGACCCAGTACTTC.

The chain joins TRBV15 to TRBJ2-7; D call uncertain. V shed 0 bases and J shed 5 bases, with 2 bases lying between them. Germline CDR1 reads LNHNV; CDR2 reads YYDKDF (reference sequence). The CDR3 has 11 residues. For the CDR3, the DNA is TGTGCCACCAGCAGAGAACACGAGCAGTACTTC. It yields the protein CATSREHEQYF.

This clone has just one count. Other DNA sequences in the sample encode the same CDR3. J is TRBJ2-2 and V is TRBV28; TRBD1 aligns across 8 bases. The CDR3 runs to 14 residues. In germline, CDR1 is MDHEN, CDR2 SYDVKM. Trimming cost V 7 bases and J 1 base; bases outside gene matches: 2. CDR3 residues: CASTDRGNTGELFF. The CDR3 bases are TGTGCCAGCACTGACAGGGGGAACACCGGGGAGCTGTTTTTT.

The genes are TRBV27 and TRBJ1-1, with 7 bases identical to TRBD1. V shed 3 bases and J 4 bases; nucleotides not matched to a gene: 5. Germline-derived CDR1 and CDR2 are MNHEY and SMNVEV (reference sequence). The length of the CDR3 is 14 residues. The CDR3 coding sequence is TGTGCCAGCAGTTTCGGGACAGCCTTCACTGAAGCTTTCTTT. It translates to CASSFGTAFTEAFF.

The chain joins TRBV7-9 to TRBJ2-2, with 7 bases fitting TRBD2. This CDR3 is built from 16 residues. The germline gives CDR1 SEHNR, CDR2 FQNEAQ (reference sequence). V lost 4 bases and J lost 2; bases outside the gene matches: 7. The CDR3 spells CASSWKERDNTGELFF. The CDR3 DNA reads TGTGCCAGCAGCTGGAAGGAGCGGGATAACACCGGGGAGCTGTTTTTT.

The rearrangement joins TRBV19 to TRBJ1-1, with TRBD1 as a possible D gene (6 bases). This CDR3 region has 13 residues. The V and J ends lost 1 base and 7 bases respectively, with 10 bases between them. The V gene's germline CDR1 is LNHDA and CDR2 SQIVND (reference sequence). CDR3 nucleotides: TGTGCCAGTAGTATAGCTGGGGGCATTGAAGCTTTCTTT. Translated: CASSIAGGIEAFF.

The chain employs TRBV7-9 and TRBJ2-7, with a weak D call TRBD1 (6 bases). In germline, CDR1 is SEHNR, CDR2 FQNEAQ (reference sequence). V lost 5 bases and J 2 bases, leaving 19 bases between the germline ends. This CDR3 has 16 residues. The CDR3 loop reads CASSRLITDRTYEQYF. Here the CDR3 DNA reads TGTGCCAGCAGCCGGCTAATAACGGACAGAACCTACGAGCAGTACTTC.

The table lists this clone with a count of one. The V gene is TRBV6-5, the J gene TRBJ1-1; D gene unclear. The V and J ends lost 0 bases and 1 base respectively, with 12 bases between them. Per germline, CDR1 MNHEY and CDR2 SVGAGI. The CDR3 length is 16 residues. The CDR3 DNA reads TGTGCCAGCAGTTACTCTTATGGGGAGGCGAACACTGAAGCTTTCTTT. It encodes CASSYSYGEANTEAFF.

This chain joins TRBV6-4 and TRBJ1-2; TRBD1 matches 7 bases. Germline CDR1 is MRHNA and CDR2 is SNTAGT. The CDR3 runs 15 residues. V dropped 2 bases and J dropped 2; count of bases not matched to a gene: 5. The CDR3 nucleotides are TGTGCCAGCAGTGACACGGACAGGCTAAACTATGGCTACACCTTC. It is translated as CASSDTDRLNYGYTF.

This chain links TRBV7-6 with TRBJ1-6, with D possibly TRBD1 on 6 matching bases. The germline V gene has CDR1 SGHVS and CDR2 FNYEAQ. V lost 1 base to trimming and J lost 4 bases, with 11 bases between them. The CDR3 runs to 16 residues. The CDR3 loop reads CASSLEGQPYNSPLHF. The CDR3, as DNA: TGTGCCAGCAGCTTAGAGGGACAACCGTATAATTCACCCCTCCACTTT.

The chain recombines TRBV2 with TRBJ2-2, with D perhaps TRBD2 (5 bases). The CDR3 spans 14 residues. Deletions cut 6 bases from V and 0 bases from J, with 8 bases between. The germline gives CDR1 SNHLY, CDR2 FYNNEI. Here the CDR3 DNA reads TGTGCCAGCAGGAGCGGCCCGAACACCGGGGAGCTGTTTTTT. This codes for CASRSGPNTGELFF.

Worth noting for this clone: Other DNA sequences in the sample encode the same CDR3. The rearrangement uses TRBV28 and TRBJ2-1; tentatively, D is TRBD1 or TRBD2 (5 bases each). The CDR3 runs 12 residues. From germline, CDR1 is MDHEN and CDR2 SYDVKM. V was pared by 2 bases and J by 8 bases, with 7 bases between. CDR3 residues: CASSLRGYEQFF. The CDR3 DNA is TGTGCCAGCAGTTTACGGGGCTATGAGCAGTTCTTC.

CDR3 nucleotide sequence: TGTGCCAGCAGCCATGGGGAGGGCGGAATCTCCTACGAGCAGTACTTC. This gives the protein CASSHGEGGISYEQYF. This chain joins TRBV27 and TRBJ2-7, with TRBD2 identical over 7 bases. CDR1 is MNHEY, CDR2 SMNVEV, per germline (reference sequence). The CDR3 loop spans 16 amino acids. Germline trimming cut 6 bases from V and 0 bases from J; bases unmatched to any gene: 11.

The rearrangement joins TRBV7-9 to TRBJ2-7, with D hard to call. V lost 4 bases and J 2 bases, leaving 6 bases between the germline ends. This CDR3 spans 12 amino acids. Germline CDR1 and CDR2: SEHNR and FQNEAQ (reference sequence). The CDR3 protein is CASSSVPYEQYF. The CDR3 nucleotides are TGTGCCAGCAGCTCCGTCCCCTACGAGCAGTACTTC.

V is TRBV4-1 and J is TRBJ2-3; unclear D gene. CDR3 length equals 13 residues. V shed 4 bases and J shed 6 bases, with 11 bases lying between them. The germline V gene has CDR1 MGHRA and CDR2 YSYEKL. CDR3 loop: CASSLEPKDTQYF. CDR3 DNA sequence: TGCGCCAGCAGCCTTGAACCCAAGGATACGCAGTATTTT.

The rearrangement joins TRBV10-1 to TRBJ2-1; D is undetermined. The CDR3 is 14 residues long. Trimming removed 4 bases at V and 4 bases at J, with 11 bases between. The germline gives CDR1 WNHNN, CDR2 SYGVQD (reference sequence). CDR3 coding DNA: TGCGCCAGCAGTGGAGCGCCGACATACAATGAGCAGTTCTTC. It encodes CASSGAPTYNEQFF.

This chain joins TRBV7-9 and TRBJ1-4; TRBD1 matches 12 bases. Germline V gene data show CDR1 as SEHNR and CDR2 as FQNEAQ (reference sequence). The CDR3 extends over 18 amino acids. V trimming: 0 bases; J trimming: 6 bases; junction bases outside the gene matches: 8. The CDR3 DNA reads TGTGCCAGCAGCTTAGCGCTCGGGGACAGGGGGCGCGATGAAAAACTGTTTTTT. Encoded protein: CASSLALGDRGRDEKLFF.